This TCR beta chain was documented in a study of CD8 T cells in ankylosing spondylitis. Study conclusions and caveats: Blood from ankylosing spondylitis patients appeared to carry a characteristic roughly 8-variant TCR beta motif. Peripheral blood samples showed relatively rare disease-linked clones, and these clones were CD8+.

TCRdb ran MiXCR on the 5' RACE reads and lists one entry per CDR3 protein. The sample carries about 540,000 distinct CDR3 sequences, about 13% recorded once. In its sample, this clonotype was seen a few times. What it recognizes is unknown. The V end was cut by 4 bases, the J end by 1 base, with 11 bases between. Germline V gene sequence: CDR1 SGHRS, CDR2 YFSETQ. The CDR3 length is 14 residues. The material sequenced was blood, either unsorted or a sorted T cell fraction (not recorded which). This chain joins TRBV5-1 and TRBJ2-5, with D possibly being TRBD1 (6 bases). This TCR came from a male donor with ankylosing spondylitis. CDR3 sequence: CASSPRTAQETQYF. CDR3 nucleotide sequence: TGCGCCAGCAGCCCCAGGACAGCCCAAGAGACCCAGTACTTC.